The 5 T cell receptor beta chains below were found in one sample sequenced in a study of blood T cell repertoires in COVID-19. Profiling relied on immunoSEQ multiplex PCR, and the TCRdb table lists in-frame clones only, not all of them. The sample lists a few hundred thousand clones; 70% to 90% were seen once. Sample: peripheral blood. Receptor source: a woman aged 18-30 years who had recovered from COVID-19.

The chain carries TRBV29-1 and TRBJ1-5, with 10 bases lining up with TRBD1. The CDR3 is made up of 13 amino acids. CDR1 and CDR2 (germline): SQVTM, ANQGSEA. The trim removed 5 bases at V and 11 bases at J, leaving 9 bases unmatched. CDR3 nucleotides: TGCAGCGTTAGGGACAGGGGTATTATGGCCCAGCATTTT. This sequence encodes CSVRDRGIMAQHF.

The chain employs TRBV7-9 and TRBJ1-2; 9 bases line up with TRBD1. This CDR3 has 16 amino acids. The germline CDR1 and CDR2 sequences are SEHNR and FQNEAQ (reference sequence). Trimming took 5 bases from V and 6 from J; bases not matched to a gene: 13. This CDR3 reads CASSPGQGRFDNGYTF. For the CDR3, the DNA is TGTGCCAGCAGCCCAGGACAGGGGCGATTCGATAATGGCTACACCTTC.

J is TRBJ2-1 and V is TRBV27; 11 bases are a match to TRBD2. There are 17 residues in the CDR3. Germline V gene lookup returns CDR1 MNHEY and CDR2 SMNVEV (reference sequence). V trimming: 0 bases; J trimming: 6 bases; junction bases outside the gene matches: 7. The CDR3 DNA sequence: TGTGCCAGCAGTTTATCCCCGTTTAGCGGGAGGGCCAATGAGCAGTTCTTC. This translates into CASSLSPFSGRANEQFF.

The chain combines TRBV6-4 with TRBJ1-1; no firm D call. Germline V gene sequence: CDR1 MRHNA, CDR2 SNTAGT. The CDR3 consists of 18 residues. With 7 bases removed from V and 0 bases from J, the gap between germline ends came to 24 bases. CDR3 loop: CASTKLPGLKTMNTEAFF. CDR3 DNA: TGTGCCAGCACGAAATTGCCGGGTCTTAAAACTATGAACACTGAAGCTTTCTTT.

The V call is TRBV14, the J call TRBJ1-4; maybe TRBD1 (6 bases). Germline lookup yields CDR1 SGHDN and CDR2 FVKESK. This CDR3 is 17 amino acids long. Deletions cut 0 bases from V and 10 bases from J, with 21 bases between. The CDR3 protein is CASSQDLRGGGPRKLFF. The CDR3 DNA sequence: TGTGCCAGCAGCCAAGATCTCCGAGGGGGGGGCCCGAGAAAACTGTTTTTT.